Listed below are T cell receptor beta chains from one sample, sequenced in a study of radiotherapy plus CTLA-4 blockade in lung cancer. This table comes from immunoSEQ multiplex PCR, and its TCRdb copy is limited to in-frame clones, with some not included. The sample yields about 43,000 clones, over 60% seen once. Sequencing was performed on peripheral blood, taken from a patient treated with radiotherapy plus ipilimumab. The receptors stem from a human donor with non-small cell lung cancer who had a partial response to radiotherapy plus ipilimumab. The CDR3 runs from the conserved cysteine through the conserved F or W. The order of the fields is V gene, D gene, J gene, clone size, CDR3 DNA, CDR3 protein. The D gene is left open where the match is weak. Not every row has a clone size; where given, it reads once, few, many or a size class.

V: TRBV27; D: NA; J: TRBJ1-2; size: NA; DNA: TGTGCCAGCAGCTTTGGGCAGGCCTATGGCTACACCTTC; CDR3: CASSFGQAYGYTF
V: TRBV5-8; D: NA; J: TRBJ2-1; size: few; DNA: TGTGCCAGCAGCCGCGCGGACATAACCCTTTACAATGAGCAGTTCTTC; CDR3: CASSRADITLYNEQFF
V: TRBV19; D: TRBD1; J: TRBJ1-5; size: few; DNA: TGTGCCATCGGGACAGGGGGAATAGCGAGCAATCAGCCCCAGCATTTT; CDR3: CAIGTGGIASNQPQHF
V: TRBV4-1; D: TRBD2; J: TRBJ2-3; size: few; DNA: TGCGCCAGCAGCTTCGGGGGAGGGAGGGATACGCAGTATTTT; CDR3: CASSFGGGRDTQYF
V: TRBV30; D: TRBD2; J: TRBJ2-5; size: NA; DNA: TGTGCCGGGGGGGAACAGCAAGAGACCCAGTACTTC; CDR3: CAGGEQQETQYF
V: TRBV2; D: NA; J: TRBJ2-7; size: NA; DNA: TGTGCCAGCAGTGAAAGCTGGTCCTACGAGCAGTACTTC; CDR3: CASSESWSYEQYF
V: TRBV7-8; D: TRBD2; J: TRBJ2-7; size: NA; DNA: TGTGCCAGCAGCGGCCGGGGGGGTAAATCCTACGAGCAGTACTTC; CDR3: CASSGRGGKSYEQYF
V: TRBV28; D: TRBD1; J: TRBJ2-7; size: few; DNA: TGTGCCAGCAGTTTTATTGCAGGGGGCGGCTACGAGCAGTACTTC; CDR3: CASSFIAGGGYEQYF
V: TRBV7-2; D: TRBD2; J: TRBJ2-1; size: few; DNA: TGTGCCAGCAGCTTAGAGGGGACTAGCGGGAGGTTTCACAATGAGCAGTTCTTC; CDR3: CASSLEGTSGRFHNEQFF
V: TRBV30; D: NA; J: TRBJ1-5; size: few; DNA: TGTGCCTGGAGTGCTTTCGGGATCCGCAATCAGCCCCAGCATTTT; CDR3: CAWSAFGIRNQPQHF
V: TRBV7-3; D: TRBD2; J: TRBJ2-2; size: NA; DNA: TGTGCCAGCAGCGTCCGGGGGGGGGACACCGGGGAGCTGTTTTTT; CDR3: CASSVRGGDTGELFF
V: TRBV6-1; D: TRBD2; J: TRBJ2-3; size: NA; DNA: TGTGCCGGACGGACTAGCGGGATTAGCACAGATACGCAGTATTTT; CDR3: CAGRTSGISTDTQYF
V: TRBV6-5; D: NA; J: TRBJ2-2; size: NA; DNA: TGTGCCAGCAGGATCGCAGGGTTTTGGACCGGGGAGCTGTTTTTT; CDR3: CASRIAGFWTGELFF
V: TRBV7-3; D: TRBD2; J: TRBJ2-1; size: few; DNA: TGTGCCAGCAATTCTCTGGGCGGGAGCAAATACAATGAGCAGTTCTTC; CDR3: CASNSLGGSKYNEQFF
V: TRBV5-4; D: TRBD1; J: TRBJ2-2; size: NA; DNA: TGTGCCAGCAGCTCCCGGTGGAGGACAGGGAACACCGGGGAGCTGTTTTTT; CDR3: CASSSRWRTGNTGELFF
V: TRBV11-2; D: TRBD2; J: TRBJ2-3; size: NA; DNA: TGTGCCAGCAGCTTAGATATGGGACTAGCGGGAACGCCAGATACGCAGTATTTT; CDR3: CASSLDMGLAGTPDTQYF
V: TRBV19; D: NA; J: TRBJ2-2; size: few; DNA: TGTGCCAGTACCTTAGGGGGTTTTAACACCGGGGAGCTGTTTTTT; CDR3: CASTLGGFNTGELFF
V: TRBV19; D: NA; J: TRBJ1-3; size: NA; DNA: TGTGCCAGTAAGGGCGGGGCCTCTGGAAACACCATATATTTT; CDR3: CASKGGASGNTIYF
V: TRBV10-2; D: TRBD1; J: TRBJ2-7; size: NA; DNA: TGCGCCAGCAGTGATTTTGGGACAGGGCGGCACGAGCAGTACTTC; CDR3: CASSDFGTGRHEQYF
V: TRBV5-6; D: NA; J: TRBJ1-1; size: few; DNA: TGTGCCAGCAGCCCCGGGGGAACTGAAGCTTTCTTT; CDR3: CASSPGGTEAFF
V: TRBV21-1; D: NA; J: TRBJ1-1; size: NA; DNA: TGTGCCAGCACCTTTCTCAGGGGGAGCTCCACTGAAGCTTTCTTT; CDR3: CASTFLRGSSTEAFF
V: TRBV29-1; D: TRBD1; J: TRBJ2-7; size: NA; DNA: TGCAGCGTTGTAGTCCCCAGGACAGGAGCTCTCTACGAGCAGTACTTC; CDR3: CSVVVPRTGALYEQYF
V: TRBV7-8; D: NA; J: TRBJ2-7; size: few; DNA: TGTGCCAGCAGCCGAAATCAGGGATACGAGCAGTACTTC; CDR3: CASSRNQGYEQYF
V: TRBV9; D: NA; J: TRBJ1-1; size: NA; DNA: TGTGCCAGCAGCTCAACAGGGACCGACACTGAAGCTTTCTTT; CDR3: CASSSTGTDTEAFF
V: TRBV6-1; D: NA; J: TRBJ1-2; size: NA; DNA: TGTGCCAGCAGTGAAAAGCTGTCACCCTATGGCTACACCTTC; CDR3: CASSEKLSPYGYTF
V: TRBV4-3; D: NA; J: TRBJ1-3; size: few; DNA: TGCGCCAGCAGCCAAGATCGAGTGGACACCATATATTTT; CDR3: CASSQDRVDTIYF
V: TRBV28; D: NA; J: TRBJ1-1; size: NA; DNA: TGTGCCAGCAGTTTGCTGGGGGCTTTAAAACGTTCTTTCTTT; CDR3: CASSLLGALKRSFF
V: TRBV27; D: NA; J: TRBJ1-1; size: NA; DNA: TGTGCCAGCAGTCTTATCGGCGGGGTTTCGGGGAACACTGAAGCTTTCTTT; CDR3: CASSLIGGVSGNTEAFF
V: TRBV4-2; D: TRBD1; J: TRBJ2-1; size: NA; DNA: TGTGCCAGCAGCCAAGGGACAGGGGAAGACTATGAGCAGTTCTTC; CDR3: CASSQGTGEDYEQFF
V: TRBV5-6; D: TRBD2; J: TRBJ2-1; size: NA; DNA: TGTGCCAGCAGCGGACTAGCGGGGACCTACAATGAGCAGTTCTTC; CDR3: CASSGLAGTYNEQFF
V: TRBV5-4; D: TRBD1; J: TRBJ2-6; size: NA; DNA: TGTGCCAGCAGCCAAACAGGGGATGGGGCCAACGTCCTGACTTTC; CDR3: CASSQTGDGANVLTF
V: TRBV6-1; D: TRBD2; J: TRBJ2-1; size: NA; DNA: TGTGCCACTCGACTAGCGTTGAACAATGAGCAGTTCTTC; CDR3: CATRLALNNEQFF
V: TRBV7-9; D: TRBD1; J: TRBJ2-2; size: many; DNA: TGTGCCAGCGCTTCCGGGACAGGCAACACCGGGGAGCTGTTTTTT; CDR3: CASASGTGNTGELFF
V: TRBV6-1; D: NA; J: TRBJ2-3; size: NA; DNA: TGTGCCAGCAGTGACTGGGACACAGGCACAGATACGCAGTATTTT; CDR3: CASSDWDTGTDTQYF
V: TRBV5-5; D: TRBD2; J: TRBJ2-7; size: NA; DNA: TGTGCCAGCAGCTTCCTAGCGGGAGGCCCCTACGAGCAGTACTTC; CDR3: CASSFLAGGPYEQYF
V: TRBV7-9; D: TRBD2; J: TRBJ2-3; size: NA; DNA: TGTGCCAGCAGTCCGAAACCCCTCTCTAGCGGGGGTACAGATACGCAGTATTTT; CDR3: CASSPKPLSSGGTDTQYF
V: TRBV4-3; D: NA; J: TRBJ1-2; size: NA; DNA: TGCGCCAGCAGCCAAGAAAGAAGGGTCGTCGGCAGGGACTCTTACGACTATGGCTACACCTTC; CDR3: CASSQERRVVGRDSYDYGYTF
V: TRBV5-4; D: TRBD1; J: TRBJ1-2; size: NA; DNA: TGTGCCAGCAGCCCGGACAGGGTAGGTGGCTACACCTTC; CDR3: CASSPDRVGGYTF
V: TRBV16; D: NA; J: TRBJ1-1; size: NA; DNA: TGTGCCAGCAGCCGCCCCCGGGGAGGACATTTCACCGAAGCTTTCTTT; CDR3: CASSRPRGGHFTEAFF
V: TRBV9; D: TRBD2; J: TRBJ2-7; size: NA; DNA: TGTGCCAGCAGCGTAGACGGGAGTCTAGCGGGACACTACGAGCAGTACTTC; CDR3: CASSVDGSLAGHYEQYF
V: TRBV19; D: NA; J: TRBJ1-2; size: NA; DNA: TGTGCCAGTAGTATTCTCCGTGGGAGCCTTGGCTACACCTTC; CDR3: CASSILRGSLGYTF
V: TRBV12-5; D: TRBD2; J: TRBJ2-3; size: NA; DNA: TGTGCTAGTGGTTGGCCGGGACAAGGGACTAGCGGGGGATTGGATACGCAGTATTTT; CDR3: CASGWPGQGTSGGLDTQYF
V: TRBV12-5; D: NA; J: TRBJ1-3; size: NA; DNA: TGTGCTAGTGGTTCTCTTAGCTCCGGAAACACCATATATTTT; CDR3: CASGSLSSGNTIYF
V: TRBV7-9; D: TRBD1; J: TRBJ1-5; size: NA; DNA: TGTGCCAGCAGCTTAGGGGCCGGACAGGGCAATCAGCCCCAGCATTTT; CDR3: CASSLGAGQGNQPQHF
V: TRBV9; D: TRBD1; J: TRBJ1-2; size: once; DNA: TGTGCCAGCAGCGATTCCGGACAGGGCCGCTATGGCTACACCTTC; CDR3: CASSDSGQGRYGYTF
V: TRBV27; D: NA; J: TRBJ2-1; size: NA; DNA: TGTGCCAGCAGTTTTCGAGGGGGGGGGCAGTTCTTC; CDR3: CASSFRGGGQFF
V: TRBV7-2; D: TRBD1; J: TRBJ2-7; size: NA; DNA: TGTGCCAGCAGCTCCCCAGGACAGGGTTCCTACGAGCAGTGCTTC; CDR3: CASSSPGQGSYEQCF
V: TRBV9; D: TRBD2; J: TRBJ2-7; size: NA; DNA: TGTGCCAGCAGCGTGGGACTAGCGGGAGGGCCAGAGGAGCAGTACTTC; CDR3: CASSVGLAGGPEEQYF
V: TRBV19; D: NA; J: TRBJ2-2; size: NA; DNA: TGTGCCAGTAGTCGTGGGGGGGCCCGGGGCGGGGAGCTGTTTTTT; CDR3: CASSRGGARGGELFF
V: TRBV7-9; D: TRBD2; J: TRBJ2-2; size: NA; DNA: TGTGCCAGCAGCTTGGGACTAGCGAACACCGGGGAGCTGTTTTTT; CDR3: CASSLGLANTGELFF
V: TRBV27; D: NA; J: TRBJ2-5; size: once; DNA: TGTGCCAGCAGTTTGAGTTGGGGCGACAGTCAAGAGACCCAGTACTTC; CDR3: CASSLSWGDSQETQYF
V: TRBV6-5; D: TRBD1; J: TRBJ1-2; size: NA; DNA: TGTGCCAGCAGCCTCGACAGGGATCCGGATGGCTACACCTTC; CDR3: CASSLDRDPDGYTF
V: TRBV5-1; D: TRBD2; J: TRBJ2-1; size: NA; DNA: TGCGCCAGCAGCCCGGGACTAGCGGGATACAATGAGCAGTTCTTC; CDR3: CASSPGLAGYNEQFF
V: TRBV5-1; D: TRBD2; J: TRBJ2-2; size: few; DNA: TGCGCCAGCAGTCCCGGGCTAGCGGGAGGGCCTATCACCGGGGAGCTGTTTTTT; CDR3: CASSPGLAGGPITGELFF
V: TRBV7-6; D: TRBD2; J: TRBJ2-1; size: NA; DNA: TGTGCCAGCAGCTTAAGGCACGGGACTAGCGGGAAGGTTTACAATGAGCAGTTCTTC; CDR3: CASSLRHGTSGKVYNEQFF
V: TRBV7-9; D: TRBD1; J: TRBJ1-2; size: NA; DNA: TGTGCCATCTCCGGACAGGTATATGGCTACACCTTC; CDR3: CAISGQVYGYTF
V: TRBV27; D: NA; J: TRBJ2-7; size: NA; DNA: TGTGCCAGCGGGCCCACTAGGTACTACGAGCAGTACTTC; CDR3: CASGPTRYYEQYF
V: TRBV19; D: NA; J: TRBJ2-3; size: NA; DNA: TGTGCCAGTGGGCGAACTAGCACAGATACGCAGTATTTT; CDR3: CASGRTSTDTQYF
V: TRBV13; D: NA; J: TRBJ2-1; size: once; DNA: TGTGCCAGCAGCCACGAATCCGGCTACAATGAGCAGTTCTTC; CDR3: CASSHESGYNEQFF
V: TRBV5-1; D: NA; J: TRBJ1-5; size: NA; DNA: TGCGCCAGCAGCTTGGATGGGGAGATCAATCAGCCCCAGCATTTT; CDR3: CASSLDGEINQPQHF